One and the same sample provided the 30 T cell receptor beta chains below, sequenced in a study of human T cells and chemical hapten exposure. As to time point: pre-sensitization, week 0. Treatment of the sample: therapeutic diphenylcyclopropenone sensitization with weekly scalp DPC. One entry per CDR3 protein results from TCRdb running MiXCR on the RACE reads. The data contain around 200,000 distinct CDR3 sequences, almost 30% of them seen just once; the ten biggest clones take up about 2.8%. This material consisted of whole blood, taken in connection with sensitization to the hapten diphenylcyclopropenone (DPC). All receptors derive from a woman between 25 and 40 years old with alopecia areata. Some clones in this sample may be carry-over from other donors' samples.

This clonotype was seen many times. This chain links TRBV29-1 with TRBJ2-3, with D perhaps TRBD2 (6 bases). Looked up from germline, CDR1 is SQVTM and CDR2 is ANQGSEA. This CDR3 is built from 12 residues. Trimming took 4 bases from V and 2 from J, leaving 7 bases between them. The CDR3 sequence is CSVGDFTDTQYF. The CDR3 DNA follows: TGCAGCGTTGGGGACTTCACAGATACGCAGTATTTT.

This clonotype was seen only a few times. The genes are TRBV28 and TRBJ2-7; possible D gene TRBD2, 6 bases. Trimming pared 4 bases from V and 2 bases from J, leaving 12 bases between. The CDR3 extends over 14 amino acids. Germline V lookup: CDR1 MDHEN, CDR2 SYDVKM. CDR3 amino acids: CASSSAGSAYEQYF. CDR3 nucleotides: TGTGCCAGCAGTTCGGCGGGGAGCGCCTACGAGCAGTACTTC.

This chain connects TRBV29-1 to TRBJ2-2; D is undetermined. Germline loops: CDR1 SQVTM, CDR2 ANQGSEA. V lost 3 bases and J lost 4, with 12 bases in between. The CDR3 is 14 residues long. CDR3 in DNA: TGCAGCGTTGAGTGGGGTCCGGTCACCGGGGAGCTGTTTTTT. Translating it yields CSVEWGPVTGELFF.

The genes are TRBV10-2 and TRBJ1-2, with D uncertain. Germline V lookup: CDR1 WSHSY, CDR2 SAAADI. CDR3 length equals 14 residues. Trimming left V 2 bases short and J 5 bases short, with 12 bases between. As DNA, the CDR3 is TGCGCCAGCAGTGAGGCCCCCCGAAATTATGGCTACACCTTC. Encoded protein: CASSEAPRNYGYTF.

A few counts support this clonotype. This chain joins TRBV18 and TRBJ1-1, with D hard to call. Germline-derived CDR1 and CDR2 are KGHSH and LQKENI. The CDR3 runs to 15 residues. Trimming took off 2 bases at V and 10 bases at J, with 20 bases between the two ends. CDR3 sequence (DNA): TGTGCCAGCTCACCAAGTAGGGTTGAACGTGAAGCAGCTTTCTTT. It is translated as CASSPSRVEREAAFF. Supplemented by reference TRBV18 and TRBJ1-1, the full variable domain reads NAGVMQNPRHLVRRRGQEARLRCSPMKGHSHVYWYRQLPEEGLKFMVYLQKENIIDESGMPKERFSAEFPKEGPSILRIQQVVRGDSAAYFCASSPSRVEREAAFFGQGTRLTVV.

The CDR3 spells CSARYAVRNTGELFF. The CDR3 DNA sequence: TGCAGTGCTAGATATGCGGTCCGAAACACCGGGGAGCTGTTTTTT. The J gene is TRBJ2-2, the V gene TRBV20-1; D is unclear. Germline-derived CDR1 and CDR2 are DFQATT and SNEGSKA (reference sequence). The CDR3 totals 15 residues. V lost 2 bases to trimming and J lost 2 bases, with 12 bases between them.

This rearrangement joins TRBV29-1 to TRBJ2-3, with a possible D match to TRBD2 (5 bases). The ends were cut back, 6 bases at V and 2 bases at J, with 15 bases in the middle. Germline CDR1 SQVTM, CDR2 ANQGSEA. The CDR3 length is 14 residues. The CDR3 nucleotides read TGCAGCGTGGCAAAACTAGGGCACACAGATACGCAGTATTTT. Translation gives CSVAKLGHTDTQYF.

The sample holds a few counts of this clonotype. This chain uses TRBV29-1 with TRBJ2-1, with 8 bases matching TRBD1. The junction had 6 bases not matched to a gene; V was cut back by 4 bases and J by 7 bases. Germline assignment: CDR1 SQVTM and CDR2 ANQGSEA. CDR3 size: 13 residues. CDR3 nucleotide sequence: TGCAGCGTTGGTGGACAGGGTCGGAATGAGCAGTTCTTC. The encoded protein is CSVGGQGRNEQFF.

This clonotype was seen a few times. The V call is TRBV5-6, the J call TRBJ2-1; tentatively, D is TRBD1 (5 bases). CDR3 length: 14 residues. Germline-derived CDR1 and CDR2 are SGHDT and YYEEEE. The V end lost 2 bases, the J end lost 2 bases, and 8 bases lay between the germline ends. As DNA, the CDR3 is TGTGCCAGCAGCTTAGGGGAAGCCTACAATGAGCAGTTCTTC. It is translated as CASSLGEAYNEQFF.

V is TRBV28 and J is TRBJ2-5; no clear D. The CDR3 consists of 10 residues. From germline, CDR1 is MDHEN and CDR2 SYDVKM. Trimming took 6 bases from V and 5 from J, leaving 4 bases between them. The CDR3: CASSAETQYF. The CDR3 DNA sequence: TGTGCCAGCAGCGCGGAGACCCAGTACTTC.

The table lists this clonotype with a few counts. The genes are TRBV4-3 and TRBJ2-3; D remains ambiguous. Germline assignment: CDR1 LGHNA and CDR2 YSLEER. The CDR3 spans 15 residues. V was clipped by 3 bases and J by 6 bases, with 16 bases between them. The CDR3 protein is CASSQNSLATDTQYF. In DNA, the CDR3 is TGCGCCAGCAGCCAGAACAGCCTTGCGACGGATACGCAGTATTTT.

The gene calls are TRBV20-1 and TRBJ2-3; D could derive from TRBD1 or TRBD2 (5 bases each). The CDR3 contains 14 residues. The germline gives CDR1 DFQATT, CDR2 SNEGSKA (reference sequence). V gave up 3 bases and J gave up 0 bases, with 10 bases separating them. The CDR3 DNA is TGCAGTGCTAGGGTCGGGGCTAGCACAGATACGCAGTATTTT. Translated: CSARVGASTDTQYF.

The chain recombines TRBV9 with TRBJ2-1; TRBD2 matches at 10 bases. This CDR3 is 17 amino acids long. V shed 3 bases and J 7 bases; nucleotides not matched to a gene: 13. Germline V CDR1 and CDR2: SGDLS, YYNGEE. CDR3 DNA: TGTGCCAGCAGCGATCTGCGGAGCGGGAGGGCGGGGAATGAGCAGTTCTTC. This gives the protein CASSDLRSGRAGNEQFF.

The V gene is TRBV4-3, the J gene TRBJ1-3; D is unclear. CDR1 is LGHNA and CDR2 is YSLEER in the germline V gene. Trimming removed 1 base at V and 2 bases at J, with 15 bases between. This CDR3 is built from 17 residues. DNA of the CDR3: TGCGCCAGCAGCCAAGCATGGCAGAGACCTGCTGGAAACACCATATATTTT. This codes for CASSQAWQRPAGNTIYF.

A few counts support this clonotype. This chain joins TRBV29-1 and TRBJ2-1; possibly TRBD2 for D (6 bases). V lost 6 bases to trimming and J lost 4 bases, with 16 bases between them. The germline gives CDR1 SQVTM, CDR2 ANQGSEA. This CDR3 has 14 amino acids. Here the CDR3 DNA reads TGCAGCGTGACGGGGGAGACCAAGTACAATGAGCAGTTCTTC. Amino acid sequence: CSVTGETKYNEQFF.

This chain's CDR3 is CASRRTASTDTQYF. As DNA, the CDR3 is TGCGCCAGCAGGAGGACAGCAAGCACAGATACGCAGTATTTT. V gene TRBV10-2 combines with J gene TRBJ2-3; possibly TRBD1 for D (6 bases). The V end lost 6 bases, the J end lost 0 bases, and 10 bases lay between the germline ends. This CDR3 has 14 amino acids. CDR1 and CDR2 (germline): WSHSY, SAAADI.

V is TRBV28 and J is TRBJ2-7, with D possibly being TRBD1 (6 bases). The CDR3 length is 15 residues. V lost 6 bases and J 3 bases, leaving 18 bases between the germline ends. Germline-derived CDR1 and CDR2 are MDHEN and SYDVKM. The CDR3, as DNA: TGTGCCAGCAGCTCCGGACAGACTAAAGACTACGAGCAGTACTTC. It is translated as CASSSGQTKDYEQYF.

This clonotype was seen more than once but under ten times. CDR3 amino acids: CASSSLTVEAFF. The DNA for the CDR3 is TGTGCCAGCAGTTCCTTGACAGTAGAAGCTTTCTTT. This sequence joins TRBV6-2 or TRBV6-3 and TRBJ1-1, with D possibly TRBD1 on 5 matching bases. V shed 4 bases and J shed 8 bases, with 11 bases lying between them. Germline CDR1 MNHEY, CDR2 SVGEGT. The CDR3 is 12 residues long.

This clonotype showed up just a few times. The V and J genes are TRBV28 and TRBJ2-7; 8 bases match TRBD2. This CDR3 has 15 residues. CDR1 MDHEN and CDR2 SYDVKM come from the germline V gene. The J segment lost 3 bases and the V segment lost 7 bases, leaving 11 bases of the junction unmatched. For the CDR3, the DNA is TGTGCCAGCACCCCCGGGGGGGGGTGGAACTACGAGCAGTACTTC. Protein sequence: CASTPGGGWNYEQYF.

This chain connects TRBV2 to TRBJ2-5; D call uncertain. CDR3 length equals 13 residues. Germline V lookup: CDR1 SNHLY, CDR2 FYNNEI. The V end lost 2 bases, the J end lost 1 base, and 5 bases lay between the germline ends. The CDR3 here is CASSELGQETQYF. The CDR3 DNA sequence: TGTGCCAGCAGTGAACTGGGCCAAGAGACCCAGTACTTC.

This clonotype was seen more than once but under ten times. The chain couples TRBV2 to TRBJ2-7; a weak D match, TRBD2 (5 bases). Germline CDR1 is SNHLY and CDR2 is FYNNEI. Trimming stripped 3 bases from V and 7 bases from J, with 7 bases between. CDR3 length: 11 amino acids. The CDR3 DNA follows: TGTGCCAGCAGTGAGTGGAGGGAGCAGTACTTC. Protein: CASSEWREQYF.

The CDR3 DNA follows: TGTGCCAGCAGCTTAAGGTGGGCCTCTGATTCACCCCTCCACTTT. It encodes CASSLRWASDSPLHF. The chain recombines TRBV7-2 with TRBJ1-6, with D unclear. Trimming took 2 bases from V and 8 from J, leaving 13 bases between them. CDR3 size: 15 residues. The germline V gene encodes CDR1 SGHTA and CDR2 FQGNSA. The full variable domain, rest sourced from reference TRBV7-2 and TRBJ1-6, is GAGVSQSPSNKVTEKGKDVELRCDPISGHTALYWYRQSLGQGLEFLIYFQGNSAPDKSGLPSDRFSAERTGGSVSTLTIQRTQQEDSAVYLCASSLRWASDSPLHFGNGTRLTVT.

V and J are TRBV5-4 and TRBJ1-2, with D possibly TRBD1 on 6 matching bases. CDR3 length: 16 residues. Germline V CDR1 and CDR2: SGHNT, YYREEE (reference sequence). V shed 0 bases and J shed 3 bases, with 15 bases lying between them. The chain's CDR3 is CASSLDSGALDYGYTF. CDR3 in DNA: TGTGCCAGCAGCTTGGATTCAGGGGCCCTGGACTATGGCTACACCTTC.

The chain has TRBV6-1 and TRBJ2-3, with a weak D call TRBD1 (6 bases). Germline V lookup: CDR1 MNHNS, CDR2 SASEGT. V dropped 6 bases and J dropped 4 bases, with 17 bases sitting between them. The CDR3 sequence is 15 residues long. For the CDR3, the DNA is TGTGCCAGCAGGCAGTTCAGGGGAGAAGCAGATACGCAGTATTTT. Amino acid sequence: CASRQFRGEADTQYF.

This chain uses TRBV20-1 with TRBJ1-1; D unresolved. V was trimmed by 6 bases and J by 10 bases, leaving 21 bases between them. The CDR3 contains 13 residues. CDR1 DFQATT and CDR2 SNEGSKA come from the germline V gene (reference sequence). For the CDR3, the DNA is TGCAGTGCGCGGGATCCCCGTCGGGTCGGAGCTTTCTTT. This sequence encodes CSARDPRRVGAFF.

The chain carries TRBV24-1 and TRBJ2-1, with a weak D call TRBD1 (5 bases). From germline, CDR1 is KGHDR and CDR2 SFDVKD. The CDR3 length is 12 residues. V lost 6 bases and J 9 bases, leaving 11 bases between the germline ends. For the CDR3, the DNA is TGTGCCACCAGTAGAACAGGTCCTGAGCAGTTCTTC. Translation gives CATSRTGPEQFF.

The chain joins TRBV29-1 to TRBJ2-7, with a tentative D call TRBD2 (6 bases). The CDR3 length is 13 residues. V gave up 0 bases and J gave up 6 bases, with 12 bases separating them. CDR1 and CDR2 from the germline V gene are SQVTM and ANQGSEA. CDR3 in DNA: TGCAGCGTTGAAGAGGTGCGGGGTGGCGAGCAGTACTTC. It translates to CSVEEVRGGEQYF.

This chain links TRBV10-3 with TRBJ1-5; maybe TRBD1 (5 bases). The CDR3 length is 15 residues. From germline, CDR1 is ENHRY and CDR2 SYGVKD. With 1 base removed from V and 4 bases from J, the gap between germline ends came to 11 bases. The CDR3, as DNA: TGTGCCATCAGTGAGTTTGAGACAGAGAATCAGCCCCAGCATTTT. Its translation is CAISEFETENQPQHF.

V usage is TRBV4-1 and J usage is TRBJ1-4; tentatively, D is TRBD1 (6 bases). The V and J ends lost 1 base and 5 bases respectively, with 11 bases between them. There are 15 residues in the CDR3. Per the germline V gene, CDR1 is MGHRA and CDR2 is YSYEKL. The CDR3 nucleotides are TGCGCCAGCAGCCAAGCTCAGGGGACGAATGAAAAACTGTTTTTT. As protein: CASSQAQGTNEKLFF.

In the case of this clonotype: Compared with germline, one end of the junction differs, possibly owing to a read error. J is TRBJ1-3 and V is TRBV5-1; D uncertain. This CDR3 is 12 amino acids long. Germline lookup yields CDR1 SGHRS and CDR2 YFSETQ. The chain's CDR3 is CVSSPPANTIYF. In DNA form, the CDR3 reads TGCGTCAGCAGCCCCCCCGCTAACACCATATATTTT.